The 31 T cell receptor beta chains reported below all come from one sample, sequenced in a study of cytomegalovirus exposure and HLA in healthy donors. The PCR ran on 60 Vbeta and 13 Jbeta primers. Assay used: immunoSEQ multiplex PCR; TCRdb lists only in-frame clones, some missing. The sample has under 200,000 clones, 77% seen once. Sequenced input: PBMCs. These receptors came from a female donor in good health and CMV-seronegative.

This clone was seen only a few times. The V gene is TRBV4-1, the J gene TRBJ1-1, with a possible D match to TRBD1 (6 bases). Germline loops: CDR1 MGHRA, CDR2 YSYEKL. The CDR3 is made up of 15 amino acids. Trimming cost V 2 bases and J 0 bases, with 10 bases left between them. The CDR3 DNA follows: TGCGCCAGCAGCCAATATGGACAGCTGAACACTGAAGCTTTCTTT. Its protein is CASSQYGQLNTEAFF.

The J gene is TRBJ2-7, the V gene TRBV11-2; D is undetermined. From germline, CDR1 is SGHAT and CDR2 FQNNGV. Trimming removed 8 bases at V and 2 bases at J, with 16 bases between. This CDR3 region has 14 residues. CDR3 nucleotide sequence: TGTGCCAGCGGCCCCTGGTCGAACCCCTACGAGCAGTACTTC. It yields the protein CASGPWSNPYEQYF.

V gene TRBV28 combines with J gene TRBJ1-4; 9 nucleotides align to TRBD1. Germline loops: CDR1 MDHEN, CDR2 SYDVKM. This CDR3 contains 15 residues. Losses at the gene ends were 5 bases for V and 4 bases for J; bases not matched to a gene: 5. The CDR3 region is CASSGTGLRNEKLFF. The CDR3 DNA reads as TGTGCCAGCAGTGGGACAGGGTTACGTAATGAAAAACTGTTTTTT.

The V call is TRBV9, the J call TRBJ1-3; D possibly corresponds to TRBD1 (6 bases). The CDR3 contains 15 residues. The germline V gene has CDR1 SGDLS and CDR2 YYNGEE. The V end was cut by 0 bases, the J end by 2 bases, with 9 bases between. The chain's CDR3 is CASSVGSGAGNTIYF. The CDR3 DNA sequence: TGTGCCAGCAGCGTAGGGTCAGGGGCTGGAAACACCATATATTTT.

Only a few counts were recorded for this clone. The chain carries TRBV5-4 and TRBJ2-7, with TRBD2 matching over 8 bases. Germline V CDR1 and CDR2: SGHNT, YYREEE (reference sequence). Unmatched junction bases numbered 3, after V lost 0 bases and J lost 1 base. CDR3 length: 15 amino acids. This CDR3 is CASSLAAGESYEQYF. Here the CDR3 DNA reads TGTGCCAGCAGCTTGGCAGCGGGAGAGTCCTACGAGCAGTACTTC.

This sequence joins TRBV19 and TRBJ1-4; tentative D call: TRBD1 (5 bases). The CDR3 extends over 15 amino acids. The germline V gene encodes CDR1 LNHDA and CDR2 SQIVND (reference sequence). Trimming stripped 3 bases from V and 7 bases from J, with 15 bases between. CDR3 amino acids: CASSISSGWGEKLFF. The CDR3, as DNA: TGTGCCAGTAGTATCTCGTCAGGGTGGGGTGAAAAACTGTTTTTT.

This clone was observed a single time. This chain connects TRBV9 to TRBJ2-1, with TRBD2 identical over 7 bases. V was pared by 4 bases and J by 7 bases, with 14 bases of the junction left unmatched. This CDR3 is built from 16 residues. Germline-derived CDR1 and CDR2 are SGDLS and YYNGEE. CDR3 sequence (DNA): TGTGCCAGCAGCTCAACGGAGGGAGGGCCGACAAATGAGCAGTTCTTC. This encodes CASSSTEGGPTNEQFF.

As for this clone: The germline gene is not matched at one end of the junction; a read error may be the cause. The rearrangement links TRBV23-1 to TRBJ2-2, with D tentatively TRBD2 (5 bases). TRBV23-1 is marked as an open reading frame, function uncertain. This CDR3 has 14 residues. In nucleotides, the CDR3 is TGCGCCAGCAGTCAATCGTGGGGTAACCGGGGAGCTGTTTTT. Its translation: CASSQSWGNRGAVF.

The chain couples TRBV7-9 to TRBJ1-1; D is ambiguous. V lost 3 bases, J lost 5 bases, and 4 bases lay in between. Germline CDR1 reads SEHNR; CDR2 reads FQNEAQ (reference sequence). There are 11 residues in the CDR3. In nucleotides, the CDR3 is TGTGCCAGCAGCTTTCTGACTGAAGCTTTCTTT. Its protein is CASSFLTEAFF.

V is TRBV6-6 and J is TRBJ2-5, with 7 bases matching TRBD1. Per the germline V gene, CDR1 is MNHNY and CDR2 is SVGAGI (reference sequence). There are 13 residues in the CDR3. The junction had 6 bases not matched to a gene; V was cut back by 6 bases and J by 5 bases. This CDR3 reads CASRDGQVETQYF. The CDR3 coding sequence is TGTGCCAGCAGAGATGGACAGGTTGAGACCCAGTACTTC.

The V and J genes are TRBV18 and TRBJ2-3; 11 nucleotides align to TRBD2. Per the germline V gene, CDR1 is KGHSH and CDR2 is LQKENI. The V segment lost 3 bases and the J segment 3 bases; nucleotides outside the gene matches: 8. The CDR3 has 17 residues. The CDR3 coding sequence is TGTGCCAGCTCACCGCGACAGCTAGCGGGGGGAACAGATACGCAGTATTTT. Protein sequence: CASSPRQLAGGTDTQYF.

This clone was seen once. V is TRBV9 and J is TRBJ2-7; TRBD2 agrees at 7 bases. CDR3 length: 15 residues. Germline CDR1 is SGDLS and CDR2 is YYNGEE. V shed 2 bases, J shed 3 bases, and the junction held 8 bases outside the gene matches. For the CDR3, the DNA is TGTGCCAGCAGCGTTGGGGAGGGAGTTGGCTACGAGCAGTACTTC. Amino acid sequence: CASSVGEGVGYEQYF.

This clone was seen a single time. This rearrangement joins TRBV27 to TRBJ1-2; 7 nucleotides align to TRBD1. V was clipped by 6 bases and J by 0 bases; unmatched bases: 10. This CDR3 region has 16 residues. Germline V gene lookup returns CDR1 MNHEY and CDR2 SMNVEV (reference sequence). This CDR3 is CASRRRQGLPNYGYTF. The CDR3 DNA reads TGTGCCAGCAGGCGGAGACAGGGATTACCTAACTATGGCTACACCTTC.

The rearrangement uses TRBV5-5 and TRBJ1-5; D is perhaps TRBD1 (5 bases). The V gene's germline CDR1 is SGHKS and CDR2 YYEKEE (reference sequence). The CDR3 covers 13 residues. The germline V and J ends were trimmed by 9 bases and 6 bases, with 16 bases remaining between them. The CDR3 sequence is CANLQVAGQPQHF. As DNA, the CDR3 is TGTGCCAACTTACAGGTCGCCGGTCAGCCCCAGCATTTT.

V is TRBV25-1 and J is TRBJ2-1, with 10 bases fitting TRBD1. With V trimmed by 8 bases and J by 8 bases, 12 bases remained unmatched. Germline lookup yields CDR1 MGHDK and CDR2 SYGVNS. The CDR3 runs 15 residues. The CDR3 region is CASRPGTGVVDEQFF. CDR3 nucleotides: TGTGCCAGCCGACCCGGGACAGGGGTGGTGGATGAGCAGTTCTTC.

The chain has TRBV7-6 and TRBJ2-3, with D perhaps TRBD1 (5 bases). There are 16 residues in the CDR3. V was trimmed by 3 bases and J by 2 bases, leaving 15 bases between them. Germline CDR1 reads SGHVS; CDR2 reads FNYEAQ. The CDR3 spells CASSFQGVPTTDTQYF. The CDR3 DNA sequence: TGTGCCAGCAGCTTCCAAGGGGTCCCAACCACAGATACGCAGTATTTT.

Only one count was recorded for this clone. J is TRBJ2-4 and V is TRBV6-4; no firm D call. Germline-derived CDR1 and CDR2 are MRHNA and SNTAGT. With 6 bases removed from V and 0 bases from J, the gap between germline ends came to 9 bases. CDR3 length: 14 residues. The CDR3, as DNA: TGTGCCAGCAGAGAGAAGCTAGCCAAAAACATTCAGTACTTC. Translation: CASREKLAKNIQYF.

V is TRBV6-1 and J is TRBJ1-6; possibly TRBD1 for D (6 bases). With 2 bases removed from V and 11 bases from J, the gap between germline ends came to 13 bases. This CDR3 region has 14 residues. Germline-derived CDR1 and CDR2 are MNHNS and SASEGT. CDR3 sequence reads: CASSELWGQAPLHF. The DNA for the CDR3 is TGTGCCAGCAGTGAACTCTGGGGGCAAGCACCCCTCCACTTT.

The chain employs TRBV2 and TRBJ2-2, with 7 nucleotides matching TRBD2. Per germline, CDR1 SNHLY and CDR2 FYNNEI. This CDR3 region has 15 residues. V trimming: 8 bases; J trimming: 1 base; junction bases outside the gene matches: 7. In DNA form, the CDR3 reads TGTGCCAGCTGTGGGTCTAGCGGGAACACCGGGGAGCTGTTTTTT. Protein sequence: CASCGSSGNTGELFF.

This clone has just a few counts. The chain joins TRBV5-1 to TRBJ1-1; TRBD1 matches 11 bases. Germline lookup yields CDR1 SGHRS and CDR2 YFSETQ. V shed 4 bases and J 5 bases; nucleotides not matched to a gene: 13. The CDR3 has 17 amino acids. The CDR3 nucleotides are TGCGCCAGCAGCGCAAGCCGGGACAGGGGGTCATGGACTGAAGCTTTCTTT. The encoded protein is CASSASRDRGSWTEAFF.

The V gene is TRBV11-2, the J gene TRBJ2-7; the D gene is possibly TRBD2 (5 bases). Germline V gives CDR1 SGHAT, CDR2 FQNNGV. Trimming removed 7 bases at V and 3 bases at J, with 16 bases between. This CDR3 contains 14 residues. The CDR3 spells CASNAGLRLYEQYF. CDR3 nucleotide sequence: TGTGCCAGCAACGCGGGCCTCAGGCTCTACGAGCAGTACTTC.

This clone was detected only once. V gene TRBV6-5 combines with J gene TRBJ2-3, with D perhaps TRBD1 (5 bases). Germline CDR1 and CDR2: MNHEY and SVGAGI. Trimming removed 6 bases from V and 3 bases from J, with 16 bases in between. There are 15 residues in the CDR3. Here the CDR3 DNA reads TGTGCCAGCAGCCGTCCCCCTGCAGGGACAGATACGCAGTATTTT. Amino acid sequence: CASSRPPAGTDTQYF.

The chain links TRBV20-1 to TRBJ2-7; D might be TRBD2 (5 bases). V was cut by 6 bases and J by 7 bases, with 10 bases left in between. Germline V gene lookup returns CDR1 DFQATT and CDR2 SNEGSKA (reference sequence). CDR3 length equals 10 residues. The CDR3 DNA reads TGCAGTGCCCCTACGGGAGAGCAGTACTTC. It encodes CSAPTGEQYF.

The chain joins TRBV9 to TRBJ1-3, with D uncertain. The V gene lost 0 bases and the J gene lost 0 bases, with 10 bases spanning the gap. This CDR3 comprises 16 residues. In germline, CDR1 is SGDLS, CDR2 YYNGEE. CDR3 region: CASSVGIRGSGNTIYF. The CDR3 nucleotides read TGTGCCAGCAGCGTAGGAATCCGAGGCTCTGGAAACACCATATATTTT.

This chain uses TRBV6-6 with TRBJ1-5, with D perhaps matching TRBD1 (5 bases). The germline V gene encodes CDR1 MNHNY and CDR2 SVGAGI (reference sequence). The V and J ends lost 6 bases and 0 bases respectively, with 15 bases between them. This CDR3 region has 16 residues. The CDR3, as DNA: TGTGCCAGCAGCCCCGTGGGGACTTATAGCAATCAGCCCCAGCATTTT. It codes for CASSPVGTYSNQPQHF.

The chain links TRBV7-3 to TRBJ1-1; 10 nucleotides line up with TRBD1. Germline CDR1 SGHTA, CDR2 FQGTGA. After removal of 4 bases from V and 0 bases from J, the junction contained 8 bases not matched to a gene. This CDR3 is 17 amino acids long. As DNA, the CDR3 is TGTGCCAGCAGCTCGACAGGGGGCGCGAGAATGAACACTGAAGCTTTCTTT. Translated: CASSSTGGARMNTEAFF.

The rearrangement joins TRBV5-5 to TRBJ1-2; no reliable D call. The germline V and J ends were trimmed by 0 bases and 1 base, with 7 bases remaining between them. Germline-derived CDR1 and CDR2 are SGHKS and YYEKEE (reference sequence). This CDR3 region has 14 residues. CDR3 nucleotide sequence: TGTGCCAGCAGCTTGGGTCGTAATAACTATGGCTACACCTTC. Encoded protein: CASSLGRNNYGYTF.

The gene calls are TRBV7-8 and TRBJ2-7; D is possibly TRBD2 (6 bases). The germline CDR1 and CDR2 sequences are SGHVS and FQNEAQ. The CDR3 has 14 amino acids. V lost 7 bases and J 0 bases, leaving 13 bases between the germline ends. In nucleotides, the CDR3 is TGTGCCAGCACCCCGGGAGCCAACTCCTACGAGCAGTACTTC. It translates to CASTPGANSYEQYF.

The V gene is TRBV28, the J gene TRBJ1-5; weak D call: TRBD1 (5 bases). CDR3 length: 14 amino acids. Germline V gene lookup returns CDR1 MDHEN and CDR2 SYDVKM. V was clipped by 3 bases and J by 5 bases, with 11 bases between them. The CDR3 loop reads CASSFLGEDQPQHF. The CDR3 region has the DNA TGTGCCAGCAGTTTTCTGGGGGAGGATCAGCCCCAGCATTTT.

The CDR3, as DNA: TGTGCCAGCAGCCTACCGGGACAGGGAAACAATGAGCAGTTCTTC. Residues: CASSLPGQGNNEQFF. The V gene is TRBV7-2, the J gene TRBJ2-1; the match to TRBD1 covers 9 bases. CDR1 SGHTA and CDR2 FQGNSA come from the germline V gene. The V gene end was trimmed by 5 bases and the J gene end by 5 bases; junction bases not matched to a gene: 7. The length of the CDR3 is 15 residues. Full variable domain (remainder filled in from reference TRBV7-2 and TRBJ2-1): GAGVSQSPSNKVTEKGKDVELRCDPISGHTALYWYRQSLGQGLEFLIYFQGNSAPDKSGLPSDRFSAERTGGSVSTLTIQRTQQEDSAVYLCASSLPGQGNNEQFFGPGTRLTVL.

This clone was counted once. The rearrangement joins TRBV5-4 to TRBJ2-5, with D possibly TRBD1 on 6 matching bases. CDR1 and CDR2 from the germline V gene are SGHNT and YYREEE (reference sequence). The CDR3 has 14 residues. The V and J ends lost 6 bases and 5 bases respectively, with 17 bases between them. CDR3 bases: TGTGCCAGCAACCTCAGAGGGACAAGTGAGACCCAGTACTTC. This gives the protein CASNLRGTSETQYF. Combining the CDR3 with reference TRBV5-4 and TRBJ2-5 gives the whole variable domain ETGVTQSPTHLIKTRGQQVTLRCSSQSGHNTVSWYQQALGQGPQFIFQYYREEENGRGNFPPRFSGLQFPNYSSELNVNALELDDSALYLCASNLRGTSETQYFGPGTRLLVL.